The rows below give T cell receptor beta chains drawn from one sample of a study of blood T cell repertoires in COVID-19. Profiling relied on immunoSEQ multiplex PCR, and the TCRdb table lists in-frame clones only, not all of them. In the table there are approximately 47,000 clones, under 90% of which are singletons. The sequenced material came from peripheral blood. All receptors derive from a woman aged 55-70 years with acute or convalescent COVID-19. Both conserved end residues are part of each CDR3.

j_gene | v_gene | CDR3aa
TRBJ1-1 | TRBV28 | CASSSPTGMNTEAFF
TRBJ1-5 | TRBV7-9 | CASSPGQGVSQPQHF
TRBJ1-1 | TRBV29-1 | CSVAVGAGRTEAFF
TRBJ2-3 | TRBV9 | CASSPYRGAGTSTDTQYF
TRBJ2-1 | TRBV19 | CASRWLAGEQFF
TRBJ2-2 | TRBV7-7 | CASSLARDTGELFF
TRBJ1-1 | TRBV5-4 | CASSPNMGHRAFF
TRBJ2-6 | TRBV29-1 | CSVGSSGSYSGANVLTF
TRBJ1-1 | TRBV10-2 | CASSETGQNTEAFF
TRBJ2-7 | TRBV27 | CASSFIQGLNEQYF
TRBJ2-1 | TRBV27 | CASKGEGSGNEQFF
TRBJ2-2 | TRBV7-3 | CASSFPTGTSVTGELFF
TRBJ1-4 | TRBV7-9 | CASSFGGIHEKLFF
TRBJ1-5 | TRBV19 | CASASGDSVYNQSQHF
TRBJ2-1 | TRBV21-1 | CASSIHPGTSGVNEQFF
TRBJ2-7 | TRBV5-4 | CASSLGRTGTTDEQYF
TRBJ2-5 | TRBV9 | CASSGSSGGWTQYF
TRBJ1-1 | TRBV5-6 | CASSLIRGLAFF
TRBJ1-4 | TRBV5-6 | CASSLRRTGRHEKLFF
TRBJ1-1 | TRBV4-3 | CASSLDRLRTEAFF
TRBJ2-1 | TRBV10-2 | CASSESTRASGGRMGEQFF
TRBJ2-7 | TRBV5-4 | CASSLPGVPEQYF
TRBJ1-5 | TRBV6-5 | CASSYHKPPSNQPQHF
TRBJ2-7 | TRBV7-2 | CASSLGASGSGEQYF
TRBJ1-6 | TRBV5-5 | CASSGTASSYNSPLHF
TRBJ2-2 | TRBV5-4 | CASRSGTSGANTGELFF
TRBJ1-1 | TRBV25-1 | CASSAQGHTEAFF
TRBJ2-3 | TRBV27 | CANPSGLAGQDTQYF
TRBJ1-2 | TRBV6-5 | CASSYDREIYGYTF
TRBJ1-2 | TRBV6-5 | CASSYSGIGRGYTF
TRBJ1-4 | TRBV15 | CATSRVRGSTNEKLFF
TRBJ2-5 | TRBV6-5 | CASRQGLGTQYF
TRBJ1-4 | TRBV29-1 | CSVTGGNEKLFF
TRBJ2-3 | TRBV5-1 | CASSAPTQGTIGTDTQYF
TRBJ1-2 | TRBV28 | CASTQVGAPNYGYTF
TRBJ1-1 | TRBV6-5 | CASSYQTGSGTEAFF
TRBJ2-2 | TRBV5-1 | CASSLEGGQRLFF
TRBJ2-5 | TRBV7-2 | CASSPSSGSWLETQYF
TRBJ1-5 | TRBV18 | CASSPQTGQGPQHF
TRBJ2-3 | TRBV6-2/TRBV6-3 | CASSPLDTPDTQYF
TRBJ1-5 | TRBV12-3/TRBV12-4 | CASSDRGNQPQHF
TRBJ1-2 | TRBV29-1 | CSAGHSYGYTF
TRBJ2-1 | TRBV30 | CAWSGGPYNEQFF
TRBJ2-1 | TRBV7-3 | CASSLAGGYGEQFF
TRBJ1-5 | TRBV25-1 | CASSEFGGRQPQHF
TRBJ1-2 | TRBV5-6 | CASSPGTGGRKLDGYTF
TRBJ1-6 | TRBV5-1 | CASSLGMTDYSPLHF
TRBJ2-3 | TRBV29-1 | CSGRVLGDTQYF
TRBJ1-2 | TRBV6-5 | CASTDRGRIYGYTF
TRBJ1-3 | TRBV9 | CASSAGESGNTIYF
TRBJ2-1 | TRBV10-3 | CAIRDGLAVNEQFF
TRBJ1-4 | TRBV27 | CASRQGAYEKLFF
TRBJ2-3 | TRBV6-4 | CASSLEGDIGTDTQYF
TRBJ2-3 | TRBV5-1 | CASSLLLAGGRDTQYF